The clone carrying this T cell receptor (beta chain) was detected a few times. The target antigen is unknown. Each CDR3 protein gets one entry after TCRdb re-called the 5' RACE reads with MiXCR. The table shows 400,000 or so distinct CDR3 sequences, with roughly 26% occurring only once. This sample was included in a study of CD8 T cells in ankylosing spondylitis. The study's findings and limits: There was a TCR beta motif, made of eight highly homologous variants, that appeared characteristic of ankylosing spondylitis blood.

Looked up from germline, CDR1 is SGHVS and CDR2 is FNYEAQ. CDR3 length equals 12 residues. Trimming took 4 bases from V and 3 from J, leaving 3 bases between them. The sample was blood, either unsorted or a sorted T cell fraction (not recorded which). The TCR sequence derives from a male donor with ankylosing spondylitis. The V and J genes are TRBV7-6 and TRBJ1-4; D unresolved. CDR3: CASSYPNEKLFF. In DNA, the CDR3 is TGTGCCAGCAGCTACCCTAATGAAAAACTGTTTTTT. Full variable domain (outside the CDR3, taken from reference TRBV7-6 and TRBJ1-4): GAGVSQSPRYKVTKRGQDVALRCDPISGHVSLYWYRQALGQGPEFLTYFNYEAQQDKSGLPNDRFSAERPEGSISTLTIQRTEQRDSAMYRCASSYPNEKLFFGSGTQLSVL.